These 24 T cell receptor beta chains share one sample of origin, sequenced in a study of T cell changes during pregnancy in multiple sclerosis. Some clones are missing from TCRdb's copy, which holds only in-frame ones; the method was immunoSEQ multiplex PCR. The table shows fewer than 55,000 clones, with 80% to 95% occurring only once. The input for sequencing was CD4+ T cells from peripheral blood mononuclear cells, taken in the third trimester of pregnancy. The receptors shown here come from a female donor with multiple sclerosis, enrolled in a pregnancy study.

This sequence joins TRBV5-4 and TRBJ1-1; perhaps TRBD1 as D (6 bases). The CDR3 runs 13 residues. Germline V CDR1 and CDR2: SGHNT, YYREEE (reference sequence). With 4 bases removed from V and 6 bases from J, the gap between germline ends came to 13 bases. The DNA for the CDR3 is TGTGCCAGCAGCCCCCAGGGGAAGGCTGAAGCTTTCTTT. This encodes CASSPQGKAEAFF. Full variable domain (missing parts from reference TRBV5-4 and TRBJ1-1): ETGVTQSPTHLIKTRGQQVTLRCSSQSGHNTVSWYQQALGQGPQFIFQYYREEENGRGNFPPRFSGLQFPNYSSELNVNALELDDSALYLCASSPQGKAEAFFGQGTRLTVV.

The DNA for the CDR3 is TGCGCCAGCAGCACGGGGACAGGCTCGTCTAGCTATGGCTACACCTTC. It encodes CASSTGTGSSSYGYTF. The chain is built from TRBV5-1 and TRBJ1-2; 8 bases line up with TRBD1. This CDR3 has 16 residues. V shed 4 bases and J 4 bases; nucleotides not matched to a gene: 12. CDR1 and CDR2 from the germline V gene are SGHRS and YFSETQ.

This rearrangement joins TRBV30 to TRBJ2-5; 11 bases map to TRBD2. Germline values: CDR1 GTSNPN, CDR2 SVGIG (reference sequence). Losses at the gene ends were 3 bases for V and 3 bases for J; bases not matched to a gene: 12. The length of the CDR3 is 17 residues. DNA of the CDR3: TGTGCCTGGAGCTATCCGGGACTAGCGGATTCTAAAGAGACCCAGTACTTC. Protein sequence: CAWSYPGLADSKETQYF.

The CDR3 loop reads CASSHTGASNYGYTF. Written as DNA, the CDR3 is TGTGCCAGCAGCCACACTGGGGCATCAAACTATGGCTACACCTTC. The chain is built from TRBV13 and TRBJ1-2; tentatively, D is TRBD1 (5 bases). V was pared by 5 bases and J by 2 bases, with 15 bases between. This CDR3 is 15 amino acids long. CDR1 and CDR2 (germline): PRHDT, FYEKMQ (reference sequence).

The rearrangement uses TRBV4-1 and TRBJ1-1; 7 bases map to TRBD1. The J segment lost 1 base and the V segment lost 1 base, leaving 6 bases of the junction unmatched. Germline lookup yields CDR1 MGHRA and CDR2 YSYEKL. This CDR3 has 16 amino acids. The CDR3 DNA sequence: TGCGCCAGCAGCCAAGTGGGTCAGGGGGGGAACACTGAAGCTTTCTTT. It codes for CASSQVGQGGNTEAFF.

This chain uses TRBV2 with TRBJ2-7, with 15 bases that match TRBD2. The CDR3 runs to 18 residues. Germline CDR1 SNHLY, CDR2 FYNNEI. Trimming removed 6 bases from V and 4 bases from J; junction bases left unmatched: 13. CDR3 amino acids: CASRRPGTSGGRGYEQYF. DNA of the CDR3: TGTGCCAGCAGGAGACCCGGGACTAGCGGGGGGAGGGGGTACGAGCAGTACTTC.

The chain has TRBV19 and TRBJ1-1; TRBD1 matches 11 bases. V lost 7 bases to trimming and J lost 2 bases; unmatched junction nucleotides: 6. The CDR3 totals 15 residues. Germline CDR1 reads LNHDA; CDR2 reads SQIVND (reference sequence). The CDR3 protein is CASNRDRGGNTEAFF. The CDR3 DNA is TGTGCCAGTAACCGGGACAGGGGGGGCAACACTGAAGCTTTCTTT.

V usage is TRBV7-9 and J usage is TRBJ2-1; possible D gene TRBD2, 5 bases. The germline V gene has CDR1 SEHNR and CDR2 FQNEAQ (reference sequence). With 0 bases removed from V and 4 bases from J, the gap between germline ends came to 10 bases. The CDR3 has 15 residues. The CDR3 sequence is CASSLALAHYNEQFF. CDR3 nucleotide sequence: TGTGCCAGCAGCTTAGCGCTAGCACATTACAATGAGCAGTTCTTC.

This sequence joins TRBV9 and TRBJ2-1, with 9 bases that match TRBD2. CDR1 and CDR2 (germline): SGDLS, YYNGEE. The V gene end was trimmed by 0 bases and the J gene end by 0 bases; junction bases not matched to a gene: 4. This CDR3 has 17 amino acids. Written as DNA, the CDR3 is TGTGCCAGCAGCGTAGCAGCGGGGGGCCTCTCCTACAATGAGCAGTTCTTC. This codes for CASSVAAGGLSYNEQFF.

The CDR3 loop reads CASSPRGSLAGEETQYF. As DNA, the CDR3 is TGTGCCAGCAGCCCTAGGGGATCACTAGCGGGGGAAGAGACCCAGTACTTC. This rearrangement joins TRBV7-8 to TRBJ2-5; 11 positions agree with TRBD2. V lost 5 bases and J lost 3; bases outside the gene matches: 11. Germline V gives CDR1 SGHVS, CDR2 FQNEAQ. The CDR3 totals 17 residues.

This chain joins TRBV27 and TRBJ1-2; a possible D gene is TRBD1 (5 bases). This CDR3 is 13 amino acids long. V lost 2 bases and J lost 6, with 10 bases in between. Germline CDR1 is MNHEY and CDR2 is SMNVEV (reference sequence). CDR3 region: CASSLGGTNGYTF. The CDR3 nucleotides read TGTGCCAGCAGTTTAGGAGGGACCAATGGCTACACCTTC.

Here the CDR3 reads CASSLRGGNTEAFF. The CDR3 DNA reads as TGTGCCAGCAGTCTCAGGGGCGGGAACACTGAAGCTTTCTTT. The V gene is TRBV6-5, the J gene TRBJ1-1, with a weak D call TRBD1 (6 bases). V lost 5 bases to trimming and J lost 1 base, with 11 bases between them. The CDR3 sequence is 14 residues long. Looked up from germline, CDR1 is MNHEY and CDR2 is SVGAGI.

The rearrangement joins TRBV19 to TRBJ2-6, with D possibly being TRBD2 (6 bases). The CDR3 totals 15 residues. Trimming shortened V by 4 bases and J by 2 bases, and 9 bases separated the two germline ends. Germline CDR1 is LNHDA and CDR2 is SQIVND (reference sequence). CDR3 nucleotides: TGTGCCAGTAGTAGGGGGGATGCTGGGGCCAACGTCCTGACTTTC. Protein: CASSRGDAGANVLTF. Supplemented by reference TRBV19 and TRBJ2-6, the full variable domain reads DGGITQSPKYLFRKEGQNVTLSCEQNLNHDAMYWYRQDPGQGLRLIYYSQIVNDFQKGDIAEGYSVSREKKESFPLTVTSAQKNPTAFYLCASSRGDAGANVLTFGAGSRLTVL.

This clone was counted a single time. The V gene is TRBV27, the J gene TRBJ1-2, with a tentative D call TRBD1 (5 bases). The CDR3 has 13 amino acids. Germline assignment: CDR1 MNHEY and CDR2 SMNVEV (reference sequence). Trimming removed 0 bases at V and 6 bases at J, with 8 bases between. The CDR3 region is CASSLSTENGYTF. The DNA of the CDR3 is TGTGCCAGCAGTTTATCGACAGAGAATGGCTACACCTTC.

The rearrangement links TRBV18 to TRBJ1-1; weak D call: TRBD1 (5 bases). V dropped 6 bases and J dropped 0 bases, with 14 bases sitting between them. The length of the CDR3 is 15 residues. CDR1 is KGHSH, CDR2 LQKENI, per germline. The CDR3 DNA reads TGTGCCAGCTCGCCCAGGGAGGGGTTGAACACTGAAGCTTTCTTT. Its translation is CASSPREGLNTEAFF.

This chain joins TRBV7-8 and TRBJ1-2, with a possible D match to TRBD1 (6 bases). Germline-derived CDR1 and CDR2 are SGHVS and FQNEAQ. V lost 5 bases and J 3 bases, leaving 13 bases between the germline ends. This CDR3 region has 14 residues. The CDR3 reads CASSPYRDYYGYTF. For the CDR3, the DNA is TGTGCCAGCAGCCCCTACAGGGATTACTATGGCTACACCTTC.

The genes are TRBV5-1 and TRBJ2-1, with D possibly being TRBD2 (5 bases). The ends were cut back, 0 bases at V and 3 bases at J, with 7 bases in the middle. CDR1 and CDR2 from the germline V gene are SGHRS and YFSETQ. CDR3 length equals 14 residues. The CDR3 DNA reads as TGCGCCAGCAGCTTGGCCGCGGGCTACAATGAGCAGTTCTTC. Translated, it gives CASSLAAGYNEQFF.

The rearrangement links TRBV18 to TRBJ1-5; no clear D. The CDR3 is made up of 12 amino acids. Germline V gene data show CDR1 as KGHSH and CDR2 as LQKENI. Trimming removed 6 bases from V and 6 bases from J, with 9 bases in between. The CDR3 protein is CASSGRGQPQHF. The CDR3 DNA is TGTGCCAGCTCGGGTCGGGGTCAGCCCCAGCATTTT.

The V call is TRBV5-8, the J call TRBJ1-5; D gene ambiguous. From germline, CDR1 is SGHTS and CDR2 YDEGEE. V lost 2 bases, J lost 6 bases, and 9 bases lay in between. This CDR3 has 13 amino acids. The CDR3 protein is CASSFFEGQPQHF. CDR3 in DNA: TGTGCCAGCAGCTTTTTTGAGGGTCAGCCCCAGCATTTT.

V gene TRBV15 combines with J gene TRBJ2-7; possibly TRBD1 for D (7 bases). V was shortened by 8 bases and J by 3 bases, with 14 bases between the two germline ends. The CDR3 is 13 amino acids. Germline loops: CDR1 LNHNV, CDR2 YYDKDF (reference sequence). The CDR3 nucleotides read TGTGCCACCGGCAACAGGGGACTCTACGAGCAGTACTTC. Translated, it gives CATGNRGLYEQYF.

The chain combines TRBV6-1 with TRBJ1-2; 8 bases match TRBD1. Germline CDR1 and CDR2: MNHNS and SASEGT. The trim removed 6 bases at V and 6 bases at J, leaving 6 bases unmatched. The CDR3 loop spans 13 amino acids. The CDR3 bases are TGTGCCAGCAGGACGGACAGGGACCATGGCTACACCTTC. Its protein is CASRTDRDHGYTF.

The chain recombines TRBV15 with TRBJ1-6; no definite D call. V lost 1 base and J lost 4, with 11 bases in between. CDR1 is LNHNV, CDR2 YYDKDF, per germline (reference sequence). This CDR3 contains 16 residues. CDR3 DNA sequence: TGTGCCACCAGCAGAGGCGCGGGCAGTTATAATTCACCCCTCCACTTT. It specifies CATSRGAGSYNSPLHF. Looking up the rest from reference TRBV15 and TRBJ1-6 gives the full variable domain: DAMVIQNPRYQVTQFGKPVTLSCSQTLNHNVMYWYQQKSSQAPKLLFHYYDKDFNNEADTPDNFQSRRPNTSFCFLDIRSPGLGDTAMYLCATSRGAGSYNSPLHFGNGTRLTVT.

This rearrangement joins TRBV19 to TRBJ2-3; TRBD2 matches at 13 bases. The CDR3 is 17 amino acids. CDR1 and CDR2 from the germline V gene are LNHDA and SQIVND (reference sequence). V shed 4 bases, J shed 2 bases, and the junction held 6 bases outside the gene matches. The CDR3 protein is CASSTRLAGGFTDTQYF. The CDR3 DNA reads TGTGCCAGTAGTACAAGACTAGCGGGGGGATTCACAGATACGCAGTATTTT.

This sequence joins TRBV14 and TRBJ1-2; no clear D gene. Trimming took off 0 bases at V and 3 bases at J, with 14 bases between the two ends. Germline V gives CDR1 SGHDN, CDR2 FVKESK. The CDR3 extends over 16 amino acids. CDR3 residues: CASSQDPLPRHYGYTF. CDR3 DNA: TGTGCCAGCAGCCAAGATCCGCTCCCCAGGCACTATGGCTACACCTTC.